Sequencing of this T cell receptor beta chain was carried out in a study of patients and donors after allogeneic stem cell transplantation. Per the germline V gene, CDR1 is SNHLY and CDR2 is FYNNEI. Trimming removed 6 bases from V and 11 bases from J, with 14 bases in between. The CDR3 spans 13 residues. There are a few counts of this clonotype. MiXCR, applied by TCRdb to the RT-PCR reads, yields one record per CDR3 protein. The sample lists roughly 960,000 distinct CDR3 sequences; under 20% were seen once. The sequence was obtained from a human donor who was either an allogeneic HSCT recipient or a stem cell or donor lymphocyte infusion donor (not recorded which). It is not recorded whose cells these are; they may come from a transplant donor. The chain has TRBV2 and TRBJ1-6, with D hard to call. Sequencing was carried out using blood, either unsorted or a sorted T cell fraction (not recorded which). DNA of the CDR3: TGTGCCAGCAGCCTTAAGGAATCGACACCCCTCCACTTT. This codes for CASSLKESTPLHF.